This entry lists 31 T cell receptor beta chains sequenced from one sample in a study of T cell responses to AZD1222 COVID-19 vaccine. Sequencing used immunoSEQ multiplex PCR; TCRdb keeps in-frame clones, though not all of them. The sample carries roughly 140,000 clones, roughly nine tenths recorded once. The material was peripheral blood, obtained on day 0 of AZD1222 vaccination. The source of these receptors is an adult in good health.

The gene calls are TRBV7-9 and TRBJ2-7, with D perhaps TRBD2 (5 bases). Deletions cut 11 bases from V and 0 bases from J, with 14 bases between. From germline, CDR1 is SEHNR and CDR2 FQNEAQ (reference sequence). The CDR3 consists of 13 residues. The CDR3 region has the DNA TGTGCCGCGCGGGCCTCGAGCTCCTACGAGCAGTACTTC. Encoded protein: CAARASSSYEQYF.

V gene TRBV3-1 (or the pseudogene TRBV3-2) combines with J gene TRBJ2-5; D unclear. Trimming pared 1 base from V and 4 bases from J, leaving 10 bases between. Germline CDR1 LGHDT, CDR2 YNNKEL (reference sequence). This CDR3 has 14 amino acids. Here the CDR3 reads CASSQGVGLETQYF. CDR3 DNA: TGTGCCAGCAGCCAAGGCGTGGGTCTAGAGACCCAGTACTTC.

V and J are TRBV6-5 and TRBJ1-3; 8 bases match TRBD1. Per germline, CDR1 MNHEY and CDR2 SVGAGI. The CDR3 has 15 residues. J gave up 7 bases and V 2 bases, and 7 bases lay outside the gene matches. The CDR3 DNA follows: TGTGCCAGCAGTTACGTGGGCAGGGGGCGGAACACCATATATTTT. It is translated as CASSYVGRGRNTIYF.

This chain's CDR3 is CSALQGDTQYF. In DNA form, the CDR3 reads TGCAGTGCTCTTCAGGGAGATACGCAGTATTTT. The chain recombines TRBV20-1 with TRBJ2-3, with TRBD1 as a possible D gene (5 bases). V shed 5 bases and J shed 5 bases, with 8 bases lying between them. The CDR3 contains 11 residues. The germline CDR1 and CDR2 sequences are DFQATT and SNEGSKA (reference sequence).

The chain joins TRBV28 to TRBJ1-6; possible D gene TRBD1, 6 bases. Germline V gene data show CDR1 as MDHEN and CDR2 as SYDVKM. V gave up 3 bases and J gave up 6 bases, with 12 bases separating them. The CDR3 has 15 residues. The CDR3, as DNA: TGTGCCAGCAGTTTGGGGGCGTCTCGTAATTCACCCCTCCACTTT. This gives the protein CASSLGASRNSPLHF.

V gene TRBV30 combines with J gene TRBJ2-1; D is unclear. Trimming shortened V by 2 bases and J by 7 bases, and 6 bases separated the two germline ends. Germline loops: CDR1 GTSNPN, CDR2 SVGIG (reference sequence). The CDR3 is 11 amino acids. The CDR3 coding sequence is TGTGCCTGGAGTCAAGGAAATGAGCAGTTCTTC. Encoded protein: CAWSQGNEQFF.

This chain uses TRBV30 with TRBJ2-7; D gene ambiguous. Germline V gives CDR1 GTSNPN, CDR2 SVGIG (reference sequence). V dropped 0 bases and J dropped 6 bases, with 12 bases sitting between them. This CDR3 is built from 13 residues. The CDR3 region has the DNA TGTGCCTGGAGTGTACTTGGTGCCGGCGAGCAGTACTTC. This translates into CAWSVLGAGEQYF.

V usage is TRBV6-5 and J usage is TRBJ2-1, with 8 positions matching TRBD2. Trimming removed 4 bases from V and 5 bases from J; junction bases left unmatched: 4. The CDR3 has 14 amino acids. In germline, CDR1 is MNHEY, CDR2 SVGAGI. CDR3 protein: CASSFSGSHNEQFF. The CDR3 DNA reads TGTGCCAGCAGTTTCAGCGGGAGCCACAATGAGCAGTTCTTC.

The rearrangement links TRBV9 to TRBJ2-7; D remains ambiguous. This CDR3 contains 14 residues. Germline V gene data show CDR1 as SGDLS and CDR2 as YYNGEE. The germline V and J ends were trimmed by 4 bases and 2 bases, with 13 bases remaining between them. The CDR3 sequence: CASSPVAGAYEQYF. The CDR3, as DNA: TGTGCCAGCAGCCCCGTGGCCGGAGCCTACGAGCAGTACTTC.

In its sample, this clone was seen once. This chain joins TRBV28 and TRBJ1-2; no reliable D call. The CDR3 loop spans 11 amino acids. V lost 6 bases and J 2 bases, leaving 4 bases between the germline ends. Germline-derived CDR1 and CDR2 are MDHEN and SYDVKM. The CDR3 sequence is CASSPNYGYTF. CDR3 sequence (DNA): TGTGCCAGCAGCCCAAACTATGGCTACACCTTC.

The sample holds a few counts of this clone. This CDR3 is CAWSDGNNQPQHF. Written as DNA, the CDR3 is TGTGCCTGGAGTGACGGGAACAATCAGCCCCAGCATTTT. The genes are TRBV30 and TRBJ1-5, with unresolved D. CDR1 GTSNPN and CDR2 SVGIG come from the germline V gene (reference sequence). The CDR3 runs 13 residues. V lost 1 base, J lost 3 bases, and 7 bases lay in between.

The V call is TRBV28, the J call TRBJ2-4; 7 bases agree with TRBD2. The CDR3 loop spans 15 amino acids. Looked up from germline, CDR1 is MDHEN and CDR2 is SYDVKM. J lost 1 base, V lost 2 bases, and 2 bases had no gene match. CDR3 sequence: CASSLAGEAKNIQYF. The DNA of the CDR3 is TGTGCCAGCAGTTTAGCGGGAGAGGCCAAAAACATTCAGTACTTC.

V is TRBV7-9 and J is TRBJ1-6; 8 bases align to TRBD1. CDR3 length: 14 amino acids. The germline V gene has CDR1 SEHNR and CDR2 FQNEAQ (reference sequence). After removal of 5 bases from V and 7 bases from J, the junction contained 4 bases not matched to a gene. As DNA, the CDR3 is TGTGCCAGCAGCGAAGGGGACAGGAATTCACCCCTCCACTTT. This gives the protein CASSEGDRNSPLHF. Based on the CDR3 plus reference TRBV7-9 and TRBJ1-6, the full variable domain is DTGVSQNPRHKITKRGQNVTFRCDPISEHNRLYWYRQTLGQGPEFLTYFQNEAQLEKSRLLSDRFSAERPKGSFSTLEIQRTEQGDSAMYLCASSEGDRNSPLHFGNGTRLTVT.

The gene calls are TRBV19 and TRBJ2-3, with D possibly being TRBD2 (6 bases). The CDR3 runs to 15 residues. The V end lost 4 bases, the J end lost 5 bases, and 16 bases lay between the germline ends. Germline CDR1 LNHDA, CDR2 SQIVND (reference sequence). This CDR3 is CASSSGEGFGDTQYF. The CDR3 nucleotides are TGTGCCAGTAGTAGCGGGGAAGGGTTCGGAGATACGCAGTATTTT.

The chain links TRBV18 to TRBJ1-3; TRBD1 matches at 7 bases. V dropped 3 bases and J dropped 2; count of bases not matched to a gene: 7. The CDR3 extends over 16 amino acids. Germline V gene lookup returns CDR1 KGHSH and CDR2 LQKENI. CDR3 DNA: TGTGCCAGCTCACCCTGGGACAGTCAAGCTGGAAACACCATATATTTT. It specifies CASSPWDSQAGNTIYF.

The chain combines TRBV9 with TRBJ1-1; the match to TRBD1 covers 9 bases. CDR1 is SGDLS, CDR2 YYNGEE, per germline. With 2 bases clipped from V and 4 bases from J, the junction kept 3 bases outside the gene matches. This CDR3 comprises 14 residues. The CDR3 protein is CASSVTGGATEAFF. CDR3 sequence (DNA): TGTGCCAGCAGCGTGACAGGGGGGGCCACTGAAGCTTTCTTT.

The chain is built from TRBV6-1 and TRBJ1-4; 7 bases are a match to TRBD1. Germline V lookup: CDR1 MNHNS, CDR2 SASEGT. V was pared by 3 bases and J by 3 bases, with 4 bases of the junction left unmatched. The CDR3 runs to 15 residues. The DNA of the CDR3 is TGTGCCAGCAGTGACCGGGACAGCCCTAATGAAAAACTGTTTTTT. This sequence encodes CASSDRDSPNEKLFF.

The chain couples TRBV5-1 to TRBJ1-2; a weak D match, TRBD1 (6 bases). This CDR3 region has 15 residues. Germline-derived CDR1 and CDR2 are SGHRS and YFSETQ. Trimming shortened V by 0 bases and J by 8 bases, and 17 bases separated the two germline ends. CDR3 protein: CASSLVGAGLSGYTF. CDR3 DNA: TGCGCCAGCAGCTTGGTGGGGGCAGGTTTATCGGGCTACACCTTC.

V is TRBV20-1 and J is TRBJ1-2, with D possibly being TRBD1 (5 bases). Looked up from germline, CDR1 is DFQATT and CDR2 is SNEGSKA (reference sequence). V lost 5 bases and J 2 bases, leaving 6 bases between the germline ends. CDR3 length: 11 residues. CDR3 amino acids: CSAWDNYGYTF. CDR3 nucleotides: TGCAGTGCTTGGGACAACTATGGCTACACCTTC.

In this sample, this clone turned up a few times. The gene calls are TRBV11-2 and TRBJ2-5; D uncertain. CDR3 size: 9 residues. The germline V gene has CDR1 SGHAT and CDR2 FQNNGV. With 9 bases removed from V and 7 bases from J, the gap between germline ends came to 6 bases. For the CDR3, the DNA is TGTGCCAGTGGGGTGACCCAGTACTTC. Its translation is CASGVTQYF.

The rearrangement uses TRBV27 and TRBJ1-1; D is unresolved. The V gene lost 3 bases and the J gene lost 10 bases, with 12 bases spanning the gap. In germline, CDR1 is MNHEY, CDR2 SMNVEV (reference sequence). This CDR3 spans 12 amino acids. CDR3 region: CASSFLGSPAFF. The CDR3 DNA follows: TGTGCCAGCAGTTTTCTGGGCTCCCCAGCTTTCTTT.

The CDR3 reads CASSLRNRTPFYSNQPQHF. CDR3 DNA: TGTGCCAGCAGTTTACGCAACAGAACCCCCTTCTATAGCAATCAGCCCCAGCATTTT. The rearrangement links TRBV28 to TRBJ1-5; D is ambiguous. In germline, CDR1 is MDHEN, CDR2 SYDVKM. The length of the CDR3 is 19 residues. V was shortened by 2 bases and J by 0 bases, with 20 bases between the two germline ends.

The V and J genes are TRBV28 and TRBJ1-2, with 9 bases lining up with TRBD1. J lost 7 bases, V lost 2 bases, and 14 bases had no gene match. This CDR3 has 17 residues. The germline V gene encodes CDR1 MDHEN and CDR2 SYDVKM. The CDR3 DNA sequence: TGTGCCAGCAGTTTAACATCCCCGGTAGGACAGGGGTTTGGCTACACCTTC. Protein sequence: CASSLTSPVGQGFGYTF.

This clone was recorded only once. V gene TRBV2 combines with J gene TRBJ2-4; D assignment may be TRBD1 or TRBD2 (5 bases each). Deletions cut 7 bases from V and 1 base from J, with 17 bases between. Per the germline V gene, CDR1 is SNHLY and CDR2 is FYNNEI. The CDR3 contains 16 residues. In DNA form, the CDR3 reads TGTGCCAGCATGCCCAAGGGGCGAGGGGCCAAAAACATTCAGTACTTC. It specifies CASMPKGRGAKNIQYF.

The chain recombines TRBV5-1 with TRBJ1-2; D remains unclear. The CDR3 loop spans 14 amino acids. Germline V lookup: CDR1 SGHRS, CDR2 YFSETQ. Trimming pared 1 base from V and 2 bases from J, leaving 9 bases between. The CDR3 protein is CASSLQTGNYGYTF. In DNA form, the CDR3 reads TGCGCCAGCAGCTTGCAAACCGGGAACTATGGCTACACCTTC.

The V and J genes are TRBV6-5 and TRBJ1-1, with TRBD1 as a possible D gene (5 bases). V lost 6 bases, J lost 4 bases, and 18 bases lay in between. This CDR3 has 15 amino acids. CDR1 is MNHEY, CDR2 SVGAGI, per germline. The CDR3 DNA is TGTGCCAGCAGACGGGACCCCGGGGCTTCCACTGAAGCTTTCTTT. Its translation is CASRRDPGASTEAFF.

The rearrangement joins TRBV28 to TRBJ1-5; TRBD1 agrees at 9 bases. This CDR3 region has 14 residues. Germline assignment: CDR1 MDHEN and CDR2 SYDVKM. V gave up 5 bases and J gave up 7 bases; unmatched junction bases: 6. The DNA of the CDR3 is TGTGCCAGCAGTGCAACAGGGGGCCAGCAGCCCCAGCATTTT. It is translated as CASSATGGQQPQHF.

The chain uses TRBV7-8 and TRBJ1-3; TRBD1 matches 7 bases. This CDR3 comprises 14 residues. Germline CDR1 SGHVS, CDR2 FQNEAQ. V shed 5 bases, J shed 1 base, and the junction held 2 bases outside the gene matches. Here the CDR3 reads CASSRDRSGNTIYF. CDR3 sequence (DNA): TGTGCCAGCAGCCGGGACAGATCTGGAAACACCATATATTTT.

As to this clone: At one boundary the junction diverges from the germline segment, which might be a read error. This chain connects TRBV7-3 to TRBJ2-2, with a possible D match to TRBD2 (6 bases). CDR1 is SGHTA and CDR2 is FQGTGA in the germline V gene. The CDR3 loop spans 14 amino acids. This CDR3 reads CASSSLANTGELFF. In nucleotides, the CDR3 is TGTGCCAGCAGCTCCCTAGCGAATACCGGGGAGCTGTTTTTT.

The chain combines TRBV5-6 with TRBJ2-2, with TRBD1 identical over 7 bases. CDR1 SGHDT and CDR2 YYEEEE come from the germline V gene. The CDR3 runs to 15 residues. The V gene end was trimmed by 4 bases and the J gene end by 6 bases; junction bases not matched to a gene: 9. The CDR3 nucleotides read TGTGCCAGCAGCCGAACAGGGGTCCTGTCCGGGGAGCTGTTTTTT. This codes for CASSRTGVLSGELFF.

This CDR3 reads CANLLPGTGGSYSNQPQHF. The CDR3 DNA reads TGCGCCAACTTATTACCCGGGACAGGGGGCTCTTATAGCAATCAGCCCCAGCATTTT. V is TRBV10-1 and J is TRBJ1-5; 12 bases line up with TRBD1. The CDR3 covers 19 residues. Trimming took 10 bases from V and 0 from J; bases not matched to a gene: 16. CDR1 WNHNN and CDR2 SYGVQD come from the germline V gene (reference sequence).